The following is a TCR beta chain sequence with its context. What it binds is not known. This sample was taken from a study of early stage breast cancer tumors. Sequenced by immunoSEQ multiplex PCR; TCRdb stores in-frame clones only, minus some. The sample has more than 55,000 clones, 75% to 90% seen once. Overall study findings and caveats: Tumors had 2 to 3-fold higher T cell density than normal breast.

Sequencing was done on a sample of blood. The TCR was taken from a person aged 40 to 49 with breast cancer.

The CDR3: CASQDSLSNQPQHF. The CDR3 bases are TGTGCCAGCCAGGACAGCCTCAGCAATCAGCCCCAGCATTTT. The V and J genes are TRBV25-1 and TRBJ1-5, with D perhaps TRBD1 (6 bases). The CDR3 runs 14 residues. Germline V CDR1 and CDR2: MGHDK, SYGVNS. The V and J ends lost 8 bases and 1 base respectively, with 12 bases between them.